This T cell receptor (beta chain) is from a study of cytomegalovirus exposure and HLA in healthy donors. The PCR ran on 60 Vbeta and 13 Jbeta primers. Measured with immunoSEQ multiplex PCR; TCRdb has only the in-frame clones, and not every one. The data hold 180,000 or so clones, with 60% to 80% observed a single time. This CDR3 has 15 residues. Trimming took off 0 bases at V and 7 bases at J, with 11 bases between the two ends. The germline V gene has CDR1 SGHRS and CDR2 YFSETQ. V gene TRBV5-1 combines with J gene TRBJ1-6; possibly TRBD1 for D (6 bases). The specimen sequenced was PBMCs. The sequence was obtained from a man between 35 and 55 years old in good health and CMV-seronegative. The DNA for the CDR3 is TGCGCCAGCAGCTTGGTCACAGGGAGCAATTCACCCCTCCACTTT. Protein product: CASSLVTGSNSPLHF.